Listed below are T cell receptor beta chains from one sample, sequenced in a study of read filtering for tumor transcriptome and immune sequencing. TCRdb analysed the reads with MiXCR anew, one entry per CDR3 protein. The repertoire holds 45,000 to 50,000 distinct CDR3 sequences, with 9.5% to 15% as singletons. The specimen sequenced was a population of CD138-negative cells sorted from bone marrow. These receptors originate from a donor at least 40 years old with multiple myeloma. CDR3s include the opening cysteine and the closing phenylalanine or tryptophan. Each record gives: J gene, clone size, V gene, CDR3 protein. Some rows mark clone size as missing; the rest say once, few, many or name a class of expanded clone.

TRBJ1-5 . TRBV7-2 CASSPRTFSNQPQHF
TRBJ2-2 few TRBV3-1 CASSQVGQPGTGELFF
TRBJ2-3 . TRBV7-9 CASSFSAEPSTDTQYF
TRBJ2-2 many TRBV30 CAWSESTGELFF
TRBJ1-5 medium-sized TRBV4-1 CASSQDGLNQPQHF
TRBJ2-5 many TRBV20-1 CSARGPLEYQETQYF
TRBJ2-2 many TRBV12-3/TRBV12-4 CASSVTGTSRMFF
TRBJ2-1 many TRBV4-1 CASSRETGGIRYEQFF
TRBJ2-1 many TRBV14 CASSQPGISNEQFF
TRBJ2-3 many TRBV12-3/TRBV12-4 CASMERVSTDTQYF
TRBJ2-1 many TRBV7-3 CASSLAGGHEQFF
TRBJ2-1 few TRBV20-1 CSAEGGNEQFF
TRBJ1-1 many TRBV7-6 CASSWKTNTEAFF
TRBJ2-6 many TRBV7-8 CASSLLGTLAANVLTF
TRBJ1-1 many TRBV30 CAWRRNTEAFF
TRBJ2-7 many TRBV18 CASSSGQGADEQYF
TRBJ2-1 many TRBV5-1 CASSSMTASSYNEQFF
TRBJ1-1 many TRBV7-9 CASSIDRLNTEAFF
TRBJ2-7 many TRBV29-1 CSVIRPGHDFEQYF
TRBJ1-1 many TRBV20-1 CSAKSGNTEAFF
TRBJ2-3 many TRBV11-2 CASSSELATGPDTQYF
TRBJ2-1 many TRBV7-9 CASSLAFSGKRNEQFF
TRBJ2-7 many TRBV7-2 CASSSKAVLSHEQYF
TRBJ2-5 . TRBV5-1 CASGEQGTQYF
TRBJ2-5 many TRBV30 CAWTEVDLRGETQYF
TRBJ2-2 many TRBV5-4 CASSLVSGDTGELFF
TRBJ2-3 many TRBV11-2 CASSPSSGRVVTQYF
TRBJ2-2 many TRBV20-1 CSAPPSVNTGELFF
TRBJ2-5 many TRBV24-1 CATSDLKDNSGRQETQYF
TRBJ2-1 many TRBV5-1 CASSSGQGDHNEQFF
TRBJ2-1 . TRBV20-1 CSAATEGLAGGRWEEQFF